This T cell receptor beta chain was identified in a study of cytomegalovirus exposure and HLA in healthy donors. Findings of the study overall: TCR association rates varied by HLA locus in a later analysis, with DRB1 highest and HLA-C lowest. Most observed TCR sequences were rare, whereas some public TCRs were detected in many donors. Segments of the TCR beta V type were, in most cases, productive about 90% or about 30% of the time in an earlier analysis. As a later analysis showed, a missense DCLRE1C variant was linked to trimming of TCR beta V- and J-genes.

With 60 Vbeta and 13 Jbeta primers, the PCR was carried out. Method: immunoSEQ multiplex PCR; TCRdb's copy keeps in-frame clones and lacks some. The sample records about 160,000 clones, 75% to 90% being singletons. To note about this clone: Its antigen remains unidentified.

The CDR3 length is 15 residues. Germline V CDR1 and CDR2: SGHAT, FQNNGV. V lost 2 bases, J lost 0 bases, and 5 bases lay in between. The sequenced material came from PBMCs. This TCR was sampled from a man aged 25 to 45 in good health and CMV-seronegative. The chain is built from TRBV11-2 and TRBJ2-6, with D unresolved. CDR3 nucleotide sequence: TGTGCCAGCAGCTTATACAGCTCTGGGGCCAACGTCCTGACTTTC. Translating gives CASSLYSSGANVLTF.